This T cell receptor beta chain derives from a study of CD8 T cells in Susac syndrome. When the RNA was reverse transcribed, random hexamers were used with an input of roughly 0.45 to 1 ug. TCRdb re-called the immunoSEQ multiplex PCR reads through MiXCR, storing one row per CDR3 protein. The sample contains around 270,000 distinct CDR3 sequences, approximately 85% of which appear only once. The CDR3 extends over 13 amino acids. Germline V lookup: CDR1 SQVTM, CDR2 ANQGSEA. The V gene end was trimmed by 6 bases and the J gene end by 4 bases; junction bases not matched to a gene: 6. This chain links TRBV29-1 with TRBJ2-3, with TRBD1 matching over 8 bases. This TCR came from a human donor with multiple sclerosis. Sequencing was done on a sample of CD8+ T cells from PBMCs. The CDR3 sequence is CSVPQGAPDTQYF. The CDR3 bases are TGCAGCGTACCGCAGGGGGCCCCAGATACGCAGTATTTT.